The clone carrying this T cell receptor beta chain was detected only a few times. Its antigen remains unidentified. Control samples came 1 year after myeloablative marrow transplants with methotrexate plus calcineurin inhibitor. Losses at the gene ends were 6 bases for V and 3 bases for J; bases not matched to a gene: 9. This CDR3 comprises 14 residues. CDR1 is SQVTM and CDR2 is ANQGSEA in the germline V gene. The data were obtained in a study of T cells after posttransplantation cyclophosphamide. Whole-study findings and limits: After PTCy, TRB diversity resembled that of CNI/methotrexate controls. Donor CD8+ memory clones often dominated recipient blood repertoires at later times.

TCRdb's copy holds only in-frame clones and misses some; the assay was immunoSEQ multiplex PCR. Among roughly 17,000 clones listed, about 85% were seen once. The source was PBMCs, collected after allogeneic stem cell transplant with calcineurin inhibitor and methotrexate. This sequence was found in a female patient aged 18 to 35 who received an allogeneic stem cell transplant from an unrelated donor, was CMV-positive, and had acute and chronic GVHD. Some T cells may be provided by the graft donor. The chain employs TRBV29-1 and TRBJ2-3; 7 bases match TRBD1. The CDR3 coding sequence is TGCAGCGTCCCGGGCAGGGGGACAACAGATACGCAGTATTTT. As protein: CSVPGRGTTDTQYF.